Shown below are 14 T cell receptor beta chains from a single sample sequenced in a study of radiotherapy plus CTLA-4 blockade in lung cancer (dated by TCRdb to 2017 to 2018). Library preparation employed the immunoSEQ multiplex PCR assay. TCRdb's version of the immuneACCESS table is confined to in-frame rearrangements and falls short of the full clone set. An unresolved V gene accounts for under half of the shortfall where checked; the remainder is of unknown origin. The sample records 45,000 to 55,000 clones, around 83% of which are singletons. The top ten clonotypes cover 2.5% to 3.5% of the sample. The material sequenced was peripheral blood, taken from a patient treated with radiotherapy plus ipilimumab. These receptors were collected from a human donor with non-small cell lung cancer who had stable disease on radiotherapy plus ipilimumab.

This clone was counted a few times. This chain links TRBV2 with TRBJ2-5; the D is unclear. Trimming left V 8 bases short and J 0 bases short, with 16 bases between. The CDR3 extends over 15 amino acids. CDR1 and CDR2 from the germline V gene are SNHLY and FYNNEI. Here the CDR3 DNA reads TGTGCCAGCTCGCTTGACAATCTGTACCAAGAGACCCAGTACTTC. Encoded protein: CASSLDNLYQETQYF. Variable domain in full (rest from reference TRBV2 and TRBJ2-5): EPEVTQTPSHQVTQMGQEVILRCVPISNHLYFYWYRQILGQKVEFLVSFYNNEISEKSEIFDDQFSVERPDGSNFTLKIRSTKLEDSAMYFCASSLDNLYQETQYFGPGTRLLVL.

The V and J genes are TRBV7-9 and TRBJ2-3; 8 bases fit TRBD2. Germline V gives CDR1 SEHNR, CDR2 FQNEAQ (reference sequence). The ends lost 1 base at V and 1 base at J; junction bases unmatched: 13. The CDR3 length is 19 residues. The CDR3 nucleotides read TGTGCCAGCAGCTTAGGCGGTTGGCGGGGGGCCCTACGCACAGATACGCAGTATTTT. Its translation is CASSLGGWRGALRTDTQYF. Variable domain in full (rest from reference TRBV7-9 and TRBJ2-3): DTGVSQNPRHKITKRGQNVTFRCDPISEHNRLYWYRQTLGQGPEFLTYFQNEAQLEKSRLLSDRFSAERPKGSFSTLEIQRTEQGDSAMYLCASSLGGWRGALRTDTQYFGPGTRLTVL.

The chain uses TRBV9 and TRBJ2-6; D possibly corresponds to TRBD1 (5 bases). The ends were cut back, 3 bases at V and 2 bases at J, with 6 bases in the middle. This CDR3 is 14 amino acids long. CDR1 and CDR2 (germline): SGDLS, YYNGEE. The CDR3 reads CASSATAGANVLTF. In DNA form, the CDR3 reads TGTGCCAGCAGCGCGACAGCTGGGGCCAACGTCCTGACTTTC.

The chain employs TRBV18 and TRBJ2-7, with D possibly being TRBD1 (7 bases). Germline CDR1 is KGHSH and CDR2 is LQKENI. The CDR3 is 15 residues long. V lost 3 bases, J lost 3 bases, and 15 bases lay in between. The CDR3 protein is CASSPGQEGLYEQYF. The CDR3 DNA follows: TGTGCCAGCTCACCTGGACAGGAGGGCCTCTACGAGCAGTACTTC.

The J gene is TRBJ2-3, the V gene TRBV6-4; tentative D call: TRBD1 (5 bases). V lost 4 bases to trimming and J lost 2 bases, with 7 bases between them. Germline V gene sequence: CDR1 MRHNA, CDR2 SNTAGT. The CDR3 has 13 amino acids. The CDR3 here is CASSARVTDTQYF. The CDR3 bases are TGTGCCAGCAGTGCCAGGGTCACAGATACGCAGTATTTT.

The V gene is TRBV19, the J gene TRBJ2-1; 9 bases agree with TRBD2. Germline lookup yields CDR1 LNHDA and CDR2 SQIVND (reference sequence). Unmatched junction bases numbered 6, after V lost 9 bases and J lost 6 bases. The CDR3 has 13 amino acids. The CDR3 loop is CASSGAGGNEQFF. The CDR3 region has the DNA TGTGCCAGCAGCGGAGCGGGAGGCAATGAGCAGTTCTTC.

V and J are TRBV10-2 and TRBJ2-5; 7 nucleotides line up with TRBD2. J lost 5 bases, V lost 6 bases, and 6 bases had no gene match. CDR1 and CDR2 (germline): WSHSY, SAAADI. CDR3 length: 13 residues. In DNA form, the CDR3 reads TGCGCCAGCAGGGCGGCGGGAGCGGAGACCCAGTACTTC. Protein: CASRAAGAETQYF.

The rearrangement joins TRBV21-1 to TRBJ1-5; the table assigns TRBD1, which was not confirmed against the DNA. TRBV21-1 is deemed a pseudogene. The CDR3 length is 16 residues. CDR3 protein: CASSTRTGTSNQPQHF. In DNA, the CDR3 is TGTGCCAGCAGCACACGGACAGGGACCAGCAATCAGCCCCAGCATTTT.

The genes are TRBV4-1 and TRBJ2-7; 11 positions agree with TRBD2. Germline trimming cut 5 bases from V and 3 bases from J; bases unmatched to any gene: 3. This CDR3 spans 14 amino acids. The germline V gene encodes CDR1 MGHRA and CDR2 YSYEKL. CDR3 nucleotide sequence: TGCGCCAGCAGCTTCCTAGCGGGAGGCTACGAGCAGTACTTC. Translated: CASSFLAGGYEQYF.

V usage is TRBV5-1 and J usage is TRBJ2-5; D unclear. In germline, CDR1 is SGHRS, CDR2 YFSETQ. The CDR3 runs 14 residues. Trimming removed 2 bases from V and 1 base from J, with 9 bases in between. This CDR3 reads CASSFSSIQETQYF. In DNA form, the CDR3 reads TGCGCCAGCAGCTTCTCAAGCATCCAAGAGACCCAGTACTTC. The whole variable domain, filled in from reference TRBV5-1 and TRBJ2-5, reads KAGVTQTPRYLIKTRGQQVTLSCSPISGHRSVSWYQQTPGQGLQFLFEYFSETQRNKGNFPGRFSGRQFSNSRSEMNVSTLELGDSALYLCASSFSSIQETQYFGPGTRLLVL.

CDR3 nucleotides: TGTGCCAGCAGTGAAGGCGAGGGCAGCCTCCGGGAAGACTACAATGAGCAGTTCTTC. Its protein is CASSEGEGSLREDYNEQFF. The chain is built from TRBV2 and TRBJ2-1, with a weak D call TRBD2 (5 bases). The CDR3 covers 19 residues. Germline CDR1 SNHLY, CDR2 FYNNEI. Deletions cut 1 base from V and 3 bases from J, with 22 bases between.

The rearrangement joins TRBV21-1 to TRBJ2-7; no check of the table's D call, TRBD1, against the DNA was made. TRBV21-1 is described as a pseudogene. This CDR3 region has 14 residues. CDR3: CAGSSGTGPVEQYF. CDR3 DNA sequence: TGTGCCGGGAGTTCCGGGACAGGGCCTGTCGAGCAGTACTTC.

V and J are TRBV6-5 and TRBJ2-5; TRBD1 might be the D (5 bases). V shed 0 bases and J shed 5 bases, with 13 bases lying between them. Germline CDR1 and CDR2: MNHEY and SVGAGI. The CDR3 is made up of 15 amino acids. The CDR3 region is CASSYSDIPTETQYF. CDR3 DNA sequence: TGTGCCAGCAGTTACTCGGACATTCCGACCGAGACCCAGTACTTC.

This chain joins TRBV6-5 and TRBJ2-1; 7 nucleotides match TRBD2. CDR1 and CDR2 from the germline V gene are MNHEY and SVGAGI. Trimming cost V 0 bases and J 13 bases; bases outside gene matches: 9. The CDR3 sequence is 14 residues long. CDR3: CASSYSGGFAPQFF. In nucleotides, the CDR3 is TGTGCCAGCAGTTACTCGGGGGGGTTTGCCCCACAGTTCTTC.